What follows are 4 T cell receptor beta chains derived from one specimen sequenced in a study of radiation and T cells in renal cell carcinoma. Profiled with immunoSEQ multiplex PCR; TCRdb holds only in-frame clones, not every one. Here the sample spans 160,000 or so clones, roughly 90% being singletons. Time point reported: blood 2 weeks post-SBRT. Regarding treatment: 15 Gy SBRT to primary tumor, nephrectomy 4 weeks later. The source was blood, collected from a patient whose treatment included radiotherapy and nephrectomy. These receptors were obtained from a woman between 50 and 59 years old with renal cell carcinoma.

This clone was seen a handful of times. The chain links TRBV7-6 to TRBJ1-1, with D possibly TRBD1 on 5 matching bases. In germline, CDR1 is SGHVS, CDR2 FNYEAQ. Trimming stripped 0 bases from V and 0 bases from J, with 17 bases between. There are 18 residues in the CDR3. The CDR3 bases are TGTGCCAGCAGCTTAGCCGACAGCCCGCGACAAATGAACACTGAAGCTTTCTTT. Its protein product is CASSLADSPRQMNTEAFF.

The J gene is TRBJ2-7, the V gene TRBV29-1; D gene ambiguous. Germline-derived CDR1 and CDR2 are SQVTM and ANQGSEA. V gave up 4 bases and J gave up 2 bases, with 12 bases separating them. CDR3 length: 13 amino acids. The CDR3 region has the DNA TGCAGCGTTGGTATTGGATCCGCCTACGAGCAGTACTTC. Translation gives CSVGIGSAYEQYF.

This rearrangement joins TRBV19 to TRBJ1-1; D is unresolved. V was trimmed by 8 bases and J by 6 bases, leaving 10 bases between them. From germline, CDR1 is LNHDA and CDR2 SQIVND (reference sequence). This CDR3 comprises 11 residues. CDR3 DNA sequence: TGTGCCAGTTGGGAGCGGGCTGAAGCTTTCTTT. Protein: CASWERAEAFF.

The rearrangement links TRBV6-1 to TRBJ2-5; 12 bases match TRBD2. Per the germline V gene, CDR1 is MNHNS and CDR2 is SASEGT. The CDR3 totals 14 residues. J gave up 4 bases and V 4 bases, and 1 base lay outside the gene matches. The CDR3 spells CASSAGLAGETQYF. CDR3 DNA: TGTGCCAGCAGTGCGGGACTAGCGGGAGAGACCCAGTACTTC.